This TCR beta chain was observed in a study of regulatory T cells in long-lasting Graves disease listed by TCRdb under 2021. Background on the whole study: Newly diagnosed Graves' disease patients had taken antithyroid drugs for less than 3 months. This study used TCR sequencing and RNA sequencing of peripheral blood to compare persistent Graves' disease patients against newly diagnosed Graves' disease patients. A total of approximately 35 samples underwent TCR sequencing: approximately 13 from persistent and some 20 from newly diagnosed Graves' disease patients. The study took place in China and was registered as a clinical trial.

Receptor libraries were prepared by multiplex PCR. The data were produced on an Illumina HiSeq 4000. To build TCR beta libraries, CDR3 regions were amplified by Arm-PCR using iRepertoire HTBI primers. Gel purification was performed on PCR products prior to sequencing. Per the source publication's procedure: A total of 62 TRBV and some 15 TRBJ segments were identified across samples and were used for gene usage analysis of CDR3 amino acid clonotypes. Filtered high-quality paired reads were merged into contigs using COPE and FqMerger. BLAST was used to align contigs to IMGT TRBV, TRBD and TRBJ reference genes, with CDR3 defined following IMGT. Any clonotype with a frequency above 0.1% was classified as a highly expanded clone. Repertoire diversity was measured by Shannon entropy, and V-J evenness by the Gini coefficient. A clonotype was considered public if more than one individual shared it. The public reads were run again by TCRdb, first through fastp at Q25 and then through MiXCR, and only productive beta chains were kept. Identical CDR3 protein sequences are pooled into one entry, listed with their most common genes and DNA. TCRdb, not the original authors, processed these V and J calls. The sample yields over 450,000 distinct CDR3 sequences; approximately 12% were counted once. Clones ranked in the top ten supply approximately 9.6% of the sample.

In the paper's terms, the time point label means: newly diagnosed GD, antithyroid drugs for less than 3 months. RNA was extracted from PBMCs in TRIzol for both TCR sequencing and RNA sequencing. Graves' disease was diagnosed according to American Thyroid Association guidelines. The patients came from an endocrinology department in Xi'an, China. From each patient, around 9.3 milliliters of peripheral blood was collected into an EDTA anticoagulant tube. Ficoll Paque Plus density gradient separation was used to isolate PBMCs, and no additional T cell sorting was done. An Agilent 2100 Bioanalyzer and agarose gel were used to check RNA quality, while a NanoDrop 2000 measured RNA concentration. Paper-wide results and their limitations: As a limitation, the authors acknowledged that the small sample size may reduce accuracy. Lower TCR Shannon entropy and fewer highly expanded clones were observed in persistent Graves' disease patients than in newly diagnosed patients, which suggested clonal expansion. Sequencing and analysis were limited to the TCR beta chain. A larger number of public clonotypes was shared among persistent patients (approximately 3,000) than among newly diagnosed patients (approximately 930). The study examined only peripheral blood because the primary lesion, thyroid tissue, could not be accessed. TRBV28, TRBJ1-2 and TRBJ2-5 were preferentially used in persistent disease, while TRBV20-1 and TRBJ2-1 were favored in newly diagnosed disease.

V is reduced by 0 bases and J by 7 bases, leaving a spacing of 15 bases between them. Looking up the germline V gene yields CDR1 SGHVS and CDR2 FNYEAQ. The CDR3 covers 16 residues, taking in both the cysteine and the phenylalanine. Left in the record is the CDR3 DNA by itself, 48 bases read in frame from the first base. To note about this clonotype: This receptor's antigen is unknown. Per-base qualities were not stored, and no clone one base away is much larger.

The data also belong to a second study, concerning T cells in Graves' hyperthyroidism and ophthalmopathy. From that second study: Graves' hyperthyroidism was defined as stable when no progression to ophthalmopathy occurred over 18 months of follow-up. The hyperthyroidism patients were between 18 and 65 years old and newly diagnosed, with a disease duration of less than 2 months. Exclusion was applied to patients with uncontrolled infections, other autoimmune diseases, pregnancy or lactation. Diagnoses relied on clinical symptoms, serum thyroxine and TRAb, thyroid ultrasound and orbital computed tomography. For the first round of RT-PCR on the TCR CDR3, the HTBI primer set was used together with the Qiagen OneStep RT-PCR kit. Most expanded thyroid clonotypes (frequency above 0.001) were also detected in blood, suggesting blood repertoires may reflect thyroid immune responses. A model built on a 13 V-J signature distinguished ophthalmopathy from stable hyperthyroidism, reaching roughly 88% sensitivity and about 81% specificity in cross-validation and 80%/75% in testing. In validation, the model predicted progression to ophthalmopathy with just under 71% sensitivity and 72% to 85% specificity, a median of roughly seven months before onset. TCR V-J signatures able to tell the groups apart were searched for in a discovery cohort of 90 to 100 patients, of whom roughly 42 had Graves' ophthalmopathy and around 58 had stable Graves' hyperthyroidism. An independent validation cohort of about 19 hyperthyroidism patients and more than 15 patients who later progressed to ophthalmopathy tested prospective prediction of ophthalmopathy. The roughly 99 discovery patients were divided at random into training and test sets in a 7:3 ratio. The study also compared thyroid tissue and blood T-cell repertoires from more than 5 Graves' hyperthyroidism patients. Following sampling, methimazole starting at 30 mg daily was given to hyperthyroidism patients, and high-dose intravenous methylprednisolone was given to ophthalmopathy patients. A second multiplex PCR round built the libraries, followed by size selection and purification. The libraries were sequenced on an Illumina HiSeq2000 using paired-end 100 bp reads. Raw data were processed with SOAPnuke, discarding reads with adapters, uncalled bases, mean Phred below 15, or no exact constant-primer or identifier match. COPE v1.2.5 was used to merge the high-quality paired reads, and each unique nucleotide sequence was defined as a clonotype. MiTCR v1.1 was used to align the clonotypes against IMGT TRBV, TRBD and TRBJ reference segments. Analysis was restricted to V-J combinations with a frequency above 0.0001, which covered approximately 99% of repertoires. The TCS score was defined as F50 (clonal expansion) divided by E x V (chaos), with BLOSUM62-based TCRdist calculated between CDR3 peptides within each V-J. Welch's t-statistics and random forest reduced approximately 520 V-J features to about 13, which were used in a naive Bayes classifier (R e1071). Sample size was not statistically predetermined, and blinding of investigators to group allocation was not performed. The paper reports TCR Vbeta CDR3 sequencing of about 140 peripheral blood samples: around 45 ophthalmopathy, fewer than 85 hyperthyroidism and around 17 progressor patients.

The chain employs TRBV7-6 and TRBJ2-2; TRBD1 might be the D gene, on 6 matching bases. The clonotype comes from a woman aged 25 to 39 with Graves disease. Donor details come from another sample of the same person, matched by shared clones. Sequences were derived from peripheral blood mononuclear cells (PBMCs), sampled at new diagnosis, from a patient treated with antithyroid drugs. The DNA reads TGTGCCAGCAGCTTAGCGCCTCCGGGACATCGCGGGGAGCTGTTTTTT. This gives the protein CASSLAPPGHRGELFF.